The TCR beta chain described here comes from a study of CD8+ T cells in alopecia areata listed by TCRdb under 2018. Concerning the study at large: The treated patients took part in an open-label pilot trial in which moderate-to-severe alopecia areata was treated with oral tofacitinib at 5 to 10 mg twice daily. Clonality in the scalp was compared among normal scalp (n=4), patchy alopecia areata scalp (n=8), and alopecia totalis/universalis scalp (n=8). High-throughput TCRbeta sequencing was used to examine T cell clonal expansion in alopecia areata in both the C3H/HeJ mouse model and human patients. Tofacitinib was administered for 6 to 18 months, and 6 months of follow-up off drug were then conducted to assess delayed response and recurrence. Amplification of TCRbeta CDR3 regions was done by immunoSEQ multiplex PCR using 35 Vbeta forward primers and 13 Jbeta reverse primers. RNA was obtained with the PAXgene miRNA kit for fixed scalp, the miRNeasy kit for PBMCs, and the RNeasy kit for mouse skin. Tofacitinib-treated patients had biopsies at baseline and at 4 and 24 weeks of treatment, with a later scalp biopsy in several patients. Scalp tissue and sorted CD4+ and CD8+ peripheral blood T cells from patchy and totalis/universalis alopecia areata patients and from healthy controls were covered by human TCRbeta sequencing. General study outcomes and caveats: Compared with mice, TCR sequences shared between patients were less clear, possibly partly because of HLA diversity across the patient population. Higher clonality and more expanded CD8+ clones were observed in lesional scalp than in normal scalp, particularly in alopecia totalis/universalis, a finding suggestive of antigenic drive. Scalp TCR repertoire analysis is complicated because resident alphabeta T cells in normal human skin are also sequenced, whereas mouse skin is dominated by gammadelta T cells.

Library construction relied on the immunoSEQ multiplex PCR assay. To provide template for TCR sequencing, every sample had RNA extracted and reverse transcribed into cDNA. First-strand cDNA was synthesized using SuperScript III with a 2:1 mix of oligo-dT and random hexamers. A synthetic immune receptor repertoire was used to assess amplification bias, and residual bias was removed computationally. The authors' analysis ran thus. Raw reads were preprocessed to remove errors, and CDR3 was defined according to IMGT conventions as the region from the conserved cysteine to phenylalanine. Clonality was computed by normalizing Shannon entropy by log2 of the number of productive unique TCRs and subtracting the result from 1. Whether each scalp clone was CD4 or CD8 was inferred by checking scalp TCRbeta sequences against the CD4 and CD8 repertoires from sorted blood. Sourced from immuneACCESS, this table was stored by TCRdb with only in-frame sequences that have V and J called. A share of the clones is absent; for the studies checked, an unresolved V gene accounts for under half, and the remainder has no known explanation. Clonal size and the V and J genes are those of that table, whereas D and trimming came from the DNA. The sample includes 130,000 to 150,000 clones, with approximately 49% observed a single time. Roughly 0.99% of the sample rests with the top ten.

Of note for this clone: There is no known antigen for this receptor. No quality values exist for individual bases; no much larger clone is one base distant.

The CDR3 runs 14 residues from the cysteine to the phenylalanine. Left in the record is the CDR3 DNA by itself, 42 bases read in frame from the first base. Taken from the germline V gene, the CDR1 and CDR2 loops are ENHRY and SYGVKD. V and J lose 2 bases and 10 bases, and a span of 15 bases separates them. The time point label for this specimen denotes: baseline before oral tofacitinib. Lesional scalp punch biopsies and peripheral blood were obtained from alopecia areata patients. PBMCs were separated by density centrifugation and stained for CD3, CD4 and CD8, after which CD4+ and CD8+ T cells were sorted on a FACSAria.

The material sequenced was CD4+ T cells sorted from blood, taken at week 0. This TCR was recovered from a human donor with alopecia areata. The chain uses TRBV10-3 and TRBJ2-1; TRBD1 is a weak D gene call, 5 bases matching. In nucleotide form, the sequence is TGTGCCATCAGTGAGCCCGGGCAGGGTGGGGAGCAGTTCTTC. Translated, this gives CAISEPGQGGEQFF.